What follows are 16 T cell receptor beta chains derived from one specimen sequenced in a study of post-analysis software for immune sequencing data. Study-wide points: Roughly 5 TRBV segments, TRBV5-6, TRBV5-1 and TRBV20-1 among them, were found more frequent in patients than controls.

Their antigens remain unidentified. The TCR beta cDNA libraries contained unique molecular identifiers. One entry per CDR3 protein, called by TCRdb with MiXCR from the PCR reads. The data show a few hundred thousand distinct CDR3 sequences, with about 38% seen just once and around 4.8% held by the top ten. Sequencing was carried out using blood. These receptors all come from a girl aged 10 to 17 with multiple sclerosis.

The V and J genes are TRBV25-1 and TRBJ2-3, with 10 bases fitting TRBD2. Trimming removed 8 bases from V and 4 bases from J; junction bases left unmatched: 15. This CDR3 has 17 amino acids. Germline V gene lookup returns CDR1 MGHDK and CDR2 SYGVNS. CDR3 sequence: CASQNSILAGLSDTQYF. CDR3 bases: TGTGCCAGCCAAAACTCAATACTAGCGGGACTTTCAGATACGCAGTATTTT.

This clonotype was seen repeatedly, ten times or more. The chain couples TRBV15 to TRBJ2-7; 7 bases fit TRBD1. The CDR3 loop spans 15 amino acids. Trimming at V came to 1 base and at J to 7 bases, leaving 10 bases not matched to a gene. Germline assignment: CDR1 LNHNV and CDR2 YYDKDF (reference sequence). The CDR3 loop is CATSRGGQTVREQYF. As DNA, the CDR3 is TGTGCCACCAGCAGAGGGGGACAGACGGTAAGGGAGCAGTACTTC.

Comment on this clonotype: It may be a read error: a sequence one base away is much more abundant. The chain joins TRBV6-5 to TRBJ1-6; a possible D gene is TRBD1 (5 bases). The CDR3 is made up of 15 amino acids. The germline V gene has CDR1 MNHEY and CDR2 SVGAGI. The CDR3 is CASSSTGTDGSPRHF. CDR3 nucleotide sequence: TGTGCCAGCAGTTCAACCGGGACCGACGGTTCACCCCGCCACTTT.

This clonotype was counted a few times. This rearrangement joins TRBV5-1 to TRBJ1-1; TRBD1 might be the D (5 bases). The CDR3 has 14 residues. Germline CDR1 reads SGHRS; CDR2 reads YFSETQ. Trimming cost V 4 bases and J 5 bases, with 15 bases left between them. In DNA, the CDR3 is TGCGCCAGCAGCCGGGACTTCAGTGGTACTGAAGCTTTCTTT. Protein product: CASSRDFSGTEAFF.

This clonotype was seen ten or more times. V and J are TRBV6-5 and TRBJ2-1; tentative D call: TRBD1 (6 bases). Trimming took off 2 bases at V and 1 base at J, with 9 bases between the two ends. The CDR3 covers 15 residues. CDR1 and CDR2 from the germline V gene are MNHEY and SVGAGI. The CDR3 DNA sequence: TGTGCCAGCAGTTACGAGGGGGTTTCCTACAATGAGCAGTTCTTC. Protein product: CASSYEGVSYNEQFF.

This clonotype was counted ten times or more. The CDR3 coding sequence is TGTGCCAGCGGGGGACAGGGGAGCTATGGCTACACCTTC. Amino acids: CASGGQGSYGYTF. V gene TRBV9 combines with J gene TRBJ1-2; 10 bases fit TRBD1. Germline CDR1 SGDLS, CDR2 YYNGEE. This CDR3 region has 13 residues. The V and J ends lost 7 bases and 4 bases, in that order; junction bases with no gene match: 4.

This clonotype has a count of ten or more. V usage is TRBV20-1 and J usage is TRBJ2-1; TRBD2 aligns across 9 bases. The V gene end was trimmed by 8 bases and the J gene end by 1 base; junction bases not matched to a gene: 12. Germline CDR1 reads DFQATT; CDR2 reads SNEGSKA (reference sequence). The CDR3 length is 16 residues. In DNA, the CDR3 is TGCAGTCCTGATTCTGCTAGCGGGGCTTCCTACAATGAGCAGTTCTTC. This translates into CSPDSASGASYNEQFF.

A note on this clonotype: The germline gene is not matched at one end of the junction; a read error may be the cause. V gene TRBV6-1 combines with J gene TRBJ2-5; D is unresolved. Germline V gene sequence: CDR1 MNHNS, CDR2 SASEGT. CDR3 length: 8 amino acids. The CDR3 DNA reads as TGTGCCAGCAGCCTTGAAAGCTTC. It codes for CASSLESF.

The chain couples TRBV29-1 to TRBJ2-7, with D tentatively TRBD1 (6 bases). Germline assignment: CDR1 SQVTM and CDR2 ANQGSEA. The V gene lost 7 bases and the J gene lost 2 bases, with 12 bases spanning the gap. CDR3 length equals 12 residues. CDR3 loop: CSAVDSTYEQYF. For the CDR3, the DNA is TGCAGCGCTGTGGACAGTACCTACGAGCAGTACTTC.

In the case of this clonotype: A much larger clone lies a single base off, so this may be a read error. The chain recombines TRBV6-1 with TRBJ2-3, with D perhaps matching TRBD1 (6 bases). V lost 7 bases to trimming and J lost 2 bases, with 16 bases between them. This CDR3 comprises 15 residues. Germline V gene lookup returns CDR1 MNHNS and CDR2 SASEGT. The CDR3 DNA reads TGTGCCAGCAAGACTAATAAGGGGGTCACAGATACGCAGTATTTT. Its translation: CASKTNKGVTDTQYF.

This clonotype was detected only a few times. This CDR3 is CASRRDGTSTDTQYF. CDR3 sequence (DNA): TGTGCCAGCAGACGTGATGGGACTAGCACAGATACGCAGTATTTT. The genes are TRBV25-1 and TRBJ2-3, with a weak D call TRBD2 (6 bases). With 6 bases removed from V and 0 bases from J, the gap between germline ends came to 13 bases. In germline, CDR1 is MGHDK, CDR2 SYGVNS. This CDR3 is 15 amino acids long.

This clonotype was recorded at least ten times. The chain combines TRBV4-1 with TRBJ2-3, with a possible D match to TRBD2 (6 bases). The V gene lost 3 bases and the J gene lost 4 bases, with 11 bases spanning the gap. The CDR3 contains 14 residues. CDR1 is MGHRA and CDR2 is YSYEKL in the germline V gene. CDR3 protein: CASSQPSVPDTQYF. CDR3 bases: TGCGCCAGCAGCCAGCCTAGCGTTCCAGATACGCAGTATTTT.

The gene calls are TRBV13 and TRBJ2-7; 11 bases are a match to TRBD1. Trimming took 5 bases from V and 3 from J; bases not matched to a gene: 6. CDR1 is PRHDT and CDR2 is FYEKMQ in the germline V gene (reference sequence). CDR3 length: 15 residues. The CDR3 sequence: CASSRWTGGDYEQYF. The CDR3 DNA sequence: TGTGCCAGCAGCAGATGGACAGGGGGCGACTACGAGCAGTACTTC.

The chain couples TRBV7-3 to TRBJ2-1; 10 bases fit TRBD2. V trimming: 4 bases; J trimming: 4 bases; junction bases outside the gene matches: 7. CDR1 and CDR2 from the germline V gene are SGHTA and FQGTGA. The length of the CDR3 is 16 residues. The CDR3 sequence: CASSSSGGTRYNEQFF. Written as DNA, the CDR3 is TGTGCCAGCAGCTCTAGCGGGGGCACACGTTACAATGAGCAGTTCTTC.

The rearrangement joins TRBV5-1 to TRBJ2-1, with 7 bases aligning to TRBD2. The germline V gene has CDR1 SGHRS and CDR2 YFSETQ. This CDR3 comprises 16 residues. The ends lost 0 bases at V and 1 base at J; junction bases unmatched: 4. CDR3 in DNA: TGCGCCAGCAGCTTGGATCCTAGCGGATCCTACAATGAGCAGTTCTTC. Translating it yields CASSLDPSGSYNEQFF.

This clonotype was counted at least ten times. This rearrangement joins TRBV25-1 to TRBJ2-5; TRBD2 aligns across 8 bases. Trimming took 8 bases from V and 5 from J; bases not matched to a gene: 7. This CDR3 is 13 amino acids long. CDR1 MGHDK and CDR2 SYGVNS come from the germline V gene. The CDR3 DNA follows: TGTGCCAGCGCGGCTAGCGGGTGGGAGACCCAGTACTTC. This translates into CASAASGWETQYF.